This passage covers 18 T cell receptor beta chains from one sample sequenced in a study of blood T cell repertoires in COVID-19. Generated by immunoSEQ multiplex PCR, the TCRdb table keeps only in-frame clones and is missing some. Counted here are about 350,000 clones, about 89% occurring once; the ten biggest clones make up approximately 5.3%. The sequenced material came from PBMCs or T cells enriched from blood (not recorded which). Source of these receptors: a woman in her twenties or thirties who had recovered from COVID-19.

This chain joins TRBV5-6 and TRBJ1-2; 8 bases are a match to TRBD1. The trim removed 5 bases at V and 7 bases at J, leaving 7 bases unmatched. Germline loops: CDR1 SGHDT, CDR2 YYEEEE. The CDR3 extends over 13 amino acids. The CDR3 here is CASRVDRAGGYTF. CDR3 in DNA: TGTGCCAGCAGGGTGGACAGGGCGGGTGGCTACACCTTC.

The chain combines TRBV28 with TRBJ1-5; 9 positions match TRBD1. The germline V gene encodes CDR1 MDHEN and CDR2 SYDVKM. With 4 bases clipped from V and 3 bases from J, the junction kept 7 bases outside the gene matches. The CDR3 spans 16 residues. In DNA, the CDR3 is TGTGCCAGCAGTTCTACAGGGGGCGGTTACAATCAGCCCCAGCATTTT. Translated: CASSSTGGGYNQPQHF.

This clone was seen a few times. The CDR3 DNA reads TGTGCCAGCTCACCAGCGTGGGACAGATCTACGGGGCAGTACTTC. This translates into CASSPAWDRSTGQYF. The gene calls are TRBV18 and TRBJ2-7, with 7 bases fitting TRBD1. This CDR3 contains 15 residues. The germline CDR1 and CDR2 sequences are KGHSH and LQKENI. V lost 2 bases and J lost 9; bases outside the gene matches: 13.

The CDR3 nucleotides are TGTGCCACCAACCGGGACAGTCAAGAGACCCAGTACTTC. Amino acid sequence: CATNRDSQETQYF. The chain joins TRBV21-1 to TRBJ2-5; the table names TRBD1, a call not compared with the DNA. TRBV21-1 is a recognized pseudogene. This CDR3 has 13 amino acids.

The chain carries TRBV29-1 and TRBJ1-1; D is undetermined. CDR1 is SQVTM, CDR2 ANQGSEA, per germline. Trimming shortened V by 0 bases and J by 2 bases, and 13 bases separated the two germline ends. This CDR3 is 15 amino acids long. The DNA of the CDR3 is TGCAGCGTTGAAGAAAGGCGGTTCAGAAACACTGAAGCTTTCTTT. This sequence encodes CSVEERRFRNTEAFF.

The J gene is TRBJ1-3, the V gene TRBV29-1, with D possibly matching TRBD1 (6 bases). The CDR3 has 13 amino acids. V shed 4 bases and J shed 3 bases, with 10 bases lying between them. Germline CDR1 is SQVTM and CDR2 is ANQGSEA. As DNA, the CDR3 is TGCAGCGTTGTGAACAGGGATGGAAACACCATATATTTT. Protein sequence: CSVVNRDGNTIYF.

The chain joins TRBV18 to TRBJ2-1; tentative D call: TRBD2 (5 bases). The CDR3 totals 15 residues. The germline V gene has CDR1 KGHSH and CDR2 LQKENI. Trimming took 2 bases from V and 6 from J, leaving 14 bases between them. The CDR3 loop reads CASSPFLGGSNEQFF. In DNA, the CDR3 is TGTGCCAGCTCACCATTCCTAGGAGGAAGCAATGAGCAGTTCTTC.

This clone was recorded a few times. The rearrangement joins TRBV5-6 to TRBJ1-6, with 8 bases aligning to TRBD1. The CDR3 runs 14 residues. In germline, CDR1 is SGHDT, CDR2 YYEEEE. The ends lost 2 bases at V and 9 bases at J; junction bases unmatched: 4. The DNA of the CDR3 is TGTGCCAGCAGCTTCGGGACAGGCAGTTCACCCCTCCACTTT. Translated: CASSFGTGSSPLHF.

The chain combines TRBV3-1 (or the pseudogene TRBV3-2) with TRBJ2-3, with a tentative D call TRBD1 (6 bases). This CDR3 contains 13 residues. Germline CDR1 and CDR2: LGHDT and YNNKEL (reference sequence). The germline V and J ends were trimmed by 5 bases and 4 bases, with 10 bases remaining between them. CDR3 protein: CASSFRQADTQYF. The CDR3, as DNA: TGTGCCAGCAGCTTTCGACAGGCAGATACGCAGTATTTT.

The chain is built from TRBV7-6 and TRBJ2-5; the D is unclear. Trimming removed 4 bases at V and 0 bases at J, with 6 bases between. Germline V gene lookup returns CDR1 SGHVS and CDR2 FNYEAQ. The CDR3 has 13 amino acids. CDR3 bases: TGTGCCAGCAGCTCACTGTACCAAGAGACCCAGTACTTC. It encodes CASSSLYQETQYF.

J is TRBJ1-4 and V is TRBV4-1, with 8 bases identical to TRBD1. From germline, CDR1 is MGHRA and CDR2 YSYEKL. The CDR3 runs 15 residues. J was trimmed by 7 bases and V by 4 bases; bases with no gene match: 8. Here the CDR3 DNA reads TGCGCCAGCAGCCTTCAGACAGGGGTGGGTGAAAAACTGTTTTTT. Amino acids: CASSLQTGVGEKLFF.

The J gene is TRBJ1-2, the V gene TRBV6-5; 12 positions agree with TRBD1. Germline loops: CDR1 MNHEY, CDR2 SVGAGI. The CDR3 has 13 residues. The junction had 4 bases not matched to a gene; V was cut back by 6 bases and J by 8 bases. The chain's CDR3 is CASRGTGGAGYTF. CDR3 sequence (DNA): TGTGCCAGCAGGGGGACAGGGGGCGCGGGCTACACCTTC.

The CDR3 bases are TGTGCCAGCAGTTTCGCCGGGGGGGCCACCTACAATGAGCAGTTCTTC. Protein sequence: CASSFAGGATYNEQFF. This chain connects TRBV28 to TRBJ2-1; 8 bases line up with TRBD2. Germline V gene lookup returns CDR1 MDHEN and CDR2 SYDVKM. The trim removed 3 bases at V and 2 bases at J, leaving 6 bases unmatched. There are 16 residues in the CDR3.

The CDR3 protein is CASSSRTGSYEQYF. The CDR3 nucleotides read TGCGCCAGCAGTTCACGGACAGGGTCCTACGAGCAGTACTTC. The J gene is TRBJ2-7, the V gene TRBV5-1; 8 bases fit TRBD1. In germline, CDR1 is SGHRS, CDR2 YFSETQ. V trimming: 5 bases; J trimming: 1 base; junction bases outside the gene matches: 5. The CDR3 extends over 14 amino acids.

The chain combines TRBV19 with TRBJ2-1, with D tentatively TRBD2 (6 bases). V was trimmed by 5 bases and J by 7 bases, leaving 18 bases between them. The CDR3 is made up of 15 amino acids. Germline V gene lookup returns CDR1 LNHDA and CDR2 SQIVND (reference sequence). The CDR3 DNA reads TGTGCCAGTAGTCGGAGGGAAGCCGGCCTTAATGAGCAGTTCTTC. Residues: CASSRREAGLNEQFF.

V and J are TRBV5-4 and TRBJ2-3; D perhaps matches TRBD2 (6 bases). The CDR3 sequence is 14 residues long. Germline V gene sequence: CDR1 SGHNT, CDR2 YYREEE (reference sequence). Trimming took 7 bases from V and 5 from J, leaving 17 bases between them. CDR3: CASSTRGYGDTQYF. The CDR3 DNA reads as TGTGCCAGCTCTACCCGGGGGTACGGAGATACGCAGTATTTT.

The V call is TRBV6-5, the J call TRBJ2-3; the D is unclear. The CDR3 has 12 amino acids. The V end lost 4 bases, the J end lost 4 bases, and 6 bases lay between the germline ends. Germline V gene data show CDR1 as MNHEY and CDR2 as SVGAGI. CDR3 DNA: TGTGCCAGCAGTTCCGTCTCAGATACGCAGTATTTT. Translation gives CASSSVSDTQYF.

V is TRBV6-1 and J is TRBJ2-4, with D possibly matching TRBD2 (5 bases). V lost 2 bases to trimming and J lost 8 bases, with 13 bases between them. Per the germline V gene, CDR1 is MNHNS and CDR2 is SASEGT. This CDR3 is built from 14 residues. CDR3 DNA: TGTGCCAGCAGTGAATCCAGCACGCGGGACATTCAGTACTTC. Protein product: CASSESSTRDIQYF.